This T cell receptor (beta chain) was recovered during a study of T-cell reconstitution after alpha-beta-depleted transplantation in children. Whole-study findings and limits: Recipient T cells and thymic progenitors that survived gave rise to the high TCRbeta diversity observed at day 60 in some patients. T-cell numbers and diversity, one year after transplant, stemmed largely from T cells that were newly produced. Roughly two months post-transplant, alpha-beta T cells reportedly originated from several hundred graft clones that had expanded.

On this clonotype: Its specificity is unknown.

Using unique molecular identifiers, the investigators prepared the TCRbeta library. TCRdb re-called the PCR reads through MiXCR, storing one row per CDR3 protein. The sample has 800,000 to 1,000,000 distinct CDR3 sequences; about 30% are singletons. Germline values: CDR1 LNHNV, CDR2 YYDKDF (reference sequence). The CDR3 is made up of 15 amino acids. The V gene lost 5 bases and the J gene lost 7 bases, with 15 bases spanning the gap. This clonotype originated in a boy in the first two years of life who had a stem cell transplant for SCID, so the T cells may come from the graft donor. The sequencing used PBMCs, mostly from graft donor cells, collected 360 days after TCRalphabeta/CD19-depleted stem cell transplant. The chain links TRBV15 to TRBJ1-6; possibly TRBD1 for D (6 bases). The CDR3 DNA follows: TGTGCCACCAGCCGCAGGGGAGTCGGGAATTCACCCCTCCACTTT. Translation gives CATSRRGVGNSPLHF.